In its sample, the clone carrying this TCR beta chain was seen a few times. TCR beta libraries were built with iRepertoire HTBI primers and Arm-PCR of CDR3 regions. MiXCR, run by TCRdb on the multiplex PCR reads, gives a single entry per CDR3 protein. The repertoire has about 400,000 distinct CDR3 sequences, 20% of them found once; the top ten carry around 21%. Time point noted: persistent/refractory GD, antithyroid drugs over 5 years with positive TRAb. Isolated PBMC RNA provided the starting material for the TCR library. The sample is drawn from a study of regulatory T cells in long-lasting Graves disease. The material was peripheral blood mononuclear cells (PBMCs), obtained when the disease was refractory, from a patient treated with antithyroid drugs. This TCR derives from a female donor with Graves disease.

CDR3 amino acids: CASSLTYSAEAFF. The CDR3 nucleotides read TGTGCCAGCAGTCTCACTTACAGCGCTGAAGCTTTCTTT. The chain combines TRBV28 with TRBJ1-1; D unclear. CDR1 is MDHEN and CDR2 is SYDVKM in the germline V gene. The CDR3 is 13 amino acids. Deletions cut 5 bases from V and 6 bases from J, with 13 bases between.